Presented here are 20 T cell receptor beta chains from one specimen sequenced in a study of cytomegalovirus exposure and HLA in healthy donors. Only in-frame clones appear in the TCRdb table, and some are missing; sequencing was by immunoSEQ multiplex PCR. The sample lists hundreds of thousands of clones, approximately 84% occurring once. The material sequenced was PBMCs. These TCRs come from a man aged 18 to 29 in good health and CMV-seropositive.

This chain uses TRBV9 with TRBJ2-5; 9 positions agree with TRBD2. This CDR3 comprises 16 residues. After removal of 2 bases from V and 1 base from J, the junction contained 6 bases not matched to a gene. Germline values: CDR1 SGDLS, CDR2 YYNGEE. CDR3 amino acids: CASSVAPTSGQETQYF. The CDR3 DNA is TGTGCCAGCAGCGTGGCCCCGACTAGCGGCCAAGAGACCCAGTACTTC.

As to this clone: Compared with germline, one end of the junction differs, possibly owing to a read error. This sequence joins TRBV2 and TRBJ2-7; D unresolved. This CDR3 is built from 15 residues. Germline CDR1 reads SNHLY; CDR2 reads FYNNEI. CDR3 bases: TGTGCCAGCACTGAAACACTCTTGAGAACCTACGAGCAGTACTTC. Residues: CASTETLLRTYEQYF.

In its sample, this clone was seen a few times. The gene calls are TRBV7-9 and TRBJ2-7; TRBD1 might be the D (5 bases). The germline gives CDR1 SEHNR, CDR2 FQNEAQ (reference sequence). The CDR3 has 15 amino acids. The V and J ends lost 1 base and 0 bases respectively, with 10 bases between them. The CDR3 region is CASSLEGPSSYEQYF. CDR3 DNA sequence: TGTGCCAGCAGCTTAGAGGGGCCGAGCTCCTACGAGCAGTACTTC.

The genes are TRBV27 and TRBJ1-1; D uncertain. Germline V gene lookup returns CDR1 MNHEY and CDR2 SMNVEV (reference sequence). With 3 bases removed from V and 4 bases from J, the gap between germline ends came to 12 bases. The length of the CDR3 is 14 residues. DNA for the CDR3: TGTGCCAGCAGTTTCGAGGGCGCGGTCACTGAAGCTTTCTTT. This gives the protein CASSFEGAVTEAFF.

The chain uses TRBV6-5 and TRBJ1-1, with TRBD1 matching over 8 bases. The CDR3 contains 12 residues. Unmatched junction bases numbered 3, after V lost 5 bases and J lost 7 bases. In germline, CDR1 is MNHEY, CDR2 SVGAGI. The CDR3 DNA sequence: TGTGCCAGCAGTGAGGACAGGGTTGAAGCTTTCTTT. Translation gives CASSEDRVEAFF.

CDR3 sequence reads: CSVGGARDSQNTQYF. The CDR3 DNA is TGCAGCGTTGGCGGGGCCCGGGACAGTCAAAATACGCAGTATTTT. The chain couples TRBV29-1 to TRBJ2-3; tentative D call: TRBD1 (7 bases). The CDR3 is made up of 15 amino acids. Germline CDR1 reads SQVTM; CDR2 reads ANQGSEA. V gave up 4 bases and J gave up 7 bases, with 21 bases separating them.

CDR3 region: CASSFQMVYGYTF. CDR3 DNA sequence: TGTGCCAGCAGCTTCCAGATGGTCTATGGCTACACCTTC. The chain has TRBV7-2 and TRBJ1-2; D is ambiguous. The germline gives CDR1 SGHTA, CDR2 FQGNSA. V lost 3 bases and J lost 4, with 9 bases in between. The CDR3 runs to 13 residues.

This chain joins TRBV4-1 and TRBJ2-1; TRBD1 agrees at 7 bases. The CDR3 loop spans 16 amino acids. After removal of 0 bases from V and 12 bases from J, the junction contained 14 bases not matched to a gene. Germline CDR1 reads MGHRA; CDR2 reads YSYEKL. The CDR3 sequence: CASSQDFRGNTMRQFF. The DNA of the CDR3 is TGCGCCAGCAGCCAAGATTTCAGGGGGAATACAATGAGGCAGTTCTTC.

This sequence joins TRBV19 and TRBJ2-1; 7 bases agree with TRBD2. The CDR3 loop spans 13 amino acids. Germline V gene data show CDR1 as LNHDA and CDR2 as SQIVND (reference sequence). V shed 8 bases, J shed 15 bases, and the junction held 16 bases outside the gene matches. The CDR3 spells CASGPGGGRAPFF. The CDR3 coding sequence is TGTGCCAGTGGCCCTGGCGGGGGTAGGGCACCGTTCTTC.

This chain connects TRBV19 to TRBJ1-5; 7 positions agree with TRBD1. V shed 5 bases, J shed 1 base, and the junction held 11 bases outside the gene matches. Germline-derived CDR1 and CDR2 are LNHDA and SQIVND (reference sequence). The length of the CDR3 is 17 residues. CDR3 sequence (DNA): TGTGCCAGTAGTCTCCCACGGGGGGACAGCAGCAATCAGCCCCAGCATTTT. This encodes CASSLPRGDSSNQPQHF.

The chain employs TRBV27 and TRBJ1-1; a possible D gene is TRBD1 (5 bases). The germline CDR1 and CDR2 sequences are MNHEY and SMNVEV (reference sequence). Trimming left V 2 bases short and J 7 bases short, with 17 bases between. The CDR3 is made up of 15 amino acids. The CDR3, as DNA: TGTGCCAGCAGTTTACGCGGGGACGGCTTGGGTGAAGCTTTCTTT. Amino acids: CASSLRGDGLGEAFF.

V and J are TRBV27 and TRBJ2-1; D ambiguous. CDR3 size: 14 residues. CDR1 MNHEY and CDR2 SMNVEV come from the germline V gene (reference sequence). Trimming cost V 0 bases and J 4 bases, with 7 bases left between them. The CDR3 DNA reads TGTGCCAGCAGTTTATCCCCCGGATACAATGAGCAGTTCTTC. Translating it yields CASSLSPGYNEQFF.

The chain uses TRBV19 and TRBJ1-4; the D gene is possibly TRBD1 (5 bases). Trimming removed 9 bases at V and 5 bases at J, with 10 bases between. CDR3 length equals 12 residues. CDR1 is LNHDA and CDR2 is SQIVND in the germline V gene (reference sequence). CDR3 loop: CASRDGNEKLFF. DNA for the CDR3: TGTGCCAGCCGGGACGGGAATGAAAAACTGTTTTTT.

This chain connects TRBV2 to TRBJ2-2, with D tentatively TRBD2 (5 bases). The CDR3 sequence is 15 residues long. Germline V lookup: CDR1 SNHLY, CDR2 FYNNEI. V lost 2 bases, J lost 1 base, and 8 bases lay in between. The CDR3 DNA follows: TGTGCCAGCAGTGAAACCGGGATGAACACCGGGGAGCTGTTTTTT. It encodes CASSETGMNTGELFF.

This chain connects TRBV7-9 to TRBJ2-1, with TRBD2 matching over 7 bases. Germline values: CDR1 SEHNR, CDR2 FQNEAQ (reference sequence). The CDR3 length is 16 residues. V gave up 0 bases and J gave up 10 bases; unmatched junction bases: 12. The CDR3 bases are TGTGCCAGCAGCTTAGCAACGGGCGGGAGCTTAGGGGAGCAGTTCTTC. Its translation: CASSLATGGSLGEQFF.

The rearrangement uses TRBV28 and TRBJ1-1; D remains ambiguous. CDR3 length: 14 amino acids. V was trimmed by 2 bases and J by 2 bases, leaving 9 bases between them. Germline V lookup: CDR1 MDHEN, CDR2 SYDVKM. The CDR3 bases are TGTGCCAGCAGTTTAAGCAGAGCCAACACTGAAGCTTTCTTT. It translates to CASSLSRANTEAFF.

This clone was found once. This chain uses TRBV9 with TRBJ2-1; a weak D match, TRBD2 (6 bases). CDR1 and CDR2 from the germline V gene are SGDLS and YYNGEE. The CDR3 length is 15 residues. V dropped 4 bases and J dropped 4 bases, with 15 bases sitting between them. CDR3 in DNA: TGTGCCAGCAGCCCCGGGGCTAGCGCATACAATGAGCAGTTCTTC. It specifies CASSPGASAYNEQFF.

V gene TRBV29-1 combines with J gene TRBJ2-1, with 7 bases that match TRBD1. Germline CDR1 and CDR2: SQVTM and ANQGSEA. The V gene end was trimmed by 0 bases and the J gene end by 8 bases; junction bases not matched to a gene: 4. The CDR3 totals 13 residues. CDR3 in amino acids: CSVEDRGYDEQFF. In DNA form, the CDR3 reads TGCAGCGTTGAAGACAGGGGGTACGATGAGCAGTTCTTC.

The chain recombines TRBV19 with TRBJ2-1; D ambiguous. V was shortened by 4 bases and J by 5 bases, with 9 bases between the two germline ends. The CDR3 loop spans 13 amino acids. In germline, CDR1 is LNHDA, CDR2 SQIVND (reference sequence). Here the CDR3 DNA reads TGTGCCAGTAGTACCTATCAGCACAATGAGCAGTTCTTC. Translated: CASSTYQHNEQFF.

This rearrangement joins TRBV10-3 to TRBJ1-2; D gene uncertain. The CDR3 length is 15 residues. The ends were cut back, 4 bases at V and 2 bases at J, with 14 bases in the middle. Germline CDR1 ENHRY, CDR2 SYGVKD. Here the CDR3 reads CAISAGLSTNYGYTF. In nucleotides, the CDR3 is TGTGCCATCAGTGCGGGCCTCTCGACGAACTATGGCTACACCTTC.